A single sample is the source of the 6 T cell receptor beta chains below, sequenced in a study of blood T cell repertoires in COVID-19. The assay was immunoSEQ multiplex PCR, and TCRdb's table has in-frame clones only and misses some. This sample has tens of thousands of clones, with 65% to 90% found just once. Material: peripheral blood. The receptor source for this set is a woman aged 55-70 years with acute or convalescent COVID-19.

V and J are TRBV5-1 and TRBJ2-2; 14 nucleotides agree with TRBD2. J lost 4 bases, V lost 3 bases, and 11 bases had no gene match. Germline V gene data show CDR1 as SGHRS and CDR2 as YFSETQ. The CDR3 extends over 19 amino acids. The CDR3 DNA sequence: TGCGCCAGCAGCTACGGACTAGCGGGGGGAATTCGGAGCACCGGGGAGCTGTTTTTT. It yields the protein CASSYGLAGGIRSTGELFF. Drawing the rest from reference TRBV5-1 and TRBJ2-2, the complete variable domain is KAGVTQTPRYLIKTRGQQVTLSCSPISGHRSVSWYQQTPGQGLQFLFEYFSETQRNKGNFPGRFSGRQFSNSRSEMNVSTLELGDSALYLCASSYGLAGGIRSTGELFFGEGSRLTVL.

The rearrangement joins TRBV19 to TRBJ1-4; D is unclear. V was cut by 5 bases and J by 2 bases, with 6 bases left in between. The germline gives CDR1 LNHDA, CDR2 SQIVND (reference sequence). This CDR3 contains 13 residues. CDR3 in DNA: TGTGCCAGTAGTCCCCGGACTAATGAAAAACTGTTTTTT. This codes for CASSPRTNEKLFF.

V is TRBV25-1 and J is TRBJ1-3; D is possibly TRBD1 (5 bases). V lost 8 bases to trimming and J lost 1 base, with 9 bases between them. The germline CDR1 and CDR2 sequences are MGHDK and SYGVNS. This CDR3 spans 13 amino acids. The CDR3 is CASLQGSGNTIYF. The CDR3 DNA reads TGTGCCAGCCTCCAGGGTTCTGGAAACACCATATATTTT.

The chain is built from TRBV7-2 and TRBJ1-3; D gene unclear. This CDR3 comprises 16 residues. CDR1 SGHTA and CDR2 FQGNSA come from the germline V gene. Trimming removed 5 bases at V and 0 bases at J, with 14 bases between. The CDR3 here is CASSPAVGYSGNTIYF. The DNA of the CDR3 is TGTGCCAGCAGCCCCGCGGTCGGATACTCTGGAAACACCATATATTTT.

The rearrangement joins TRBV5-4 to TRBJ1-6, with 9 bases that match TRBD1. The CDR3 runs 18 residues. Trimming cost V 4 bases and J 4 bases; bases outside gene matches: 12. The germline V gene has CDR1 SGHNT and CDR2 YYREEE (reference sequence). Written as DNA, the CDR3 is TGTGCCAGCAGCCTGGACCGGGACAGGGCACCATATAATTCACCCCTCCACTTT. This codes for CASSLDRDRAPYNSPLHF.

The genes are TRBV2 and TRBJ1-3; possibly TRBD1 for D (6 bases). Germline CDR1 and CDR2: SNHLY and FYNNEI. V lost 5 bases and J lost 0, with 11 bases in between. There are 15 residues in the CDR3. CDR3 residues: CASSRNRASGNTIYF. For the CDR3, the DNA is TGTGCCAGCAGTCGGAACAGGGCCTCTGGAAACACCATATATTTT.